The T cell receptor (beta chain) described here comes from a study of CXCR3-negative and CXCR3-positive naive CD8 T cells. Whole-study findings and limits: More hydrophobic TRB CDR3s occurred in CXCR3-positive than in CXCR3-negative naive cells.

UMI-labeled 5' RACE yielded the TRB cDNA libraries. TCRdb reanalyzed the 5' RACE reads and collapses them to one entry per CDR3 protein, without DNA. Recorded for this sample: some 150,000 distinct CDR3 sequences. CDR1 is DFQATT, CDR2 SNEGSKA, per germline (reference sequence). This CDR3 spans 15 amino acids. CD45RO-CCR7+CD27+CD95- characterized naive CD8+ T cells. Note on this clonotype: Its antigen is undetermined.

This sequence was found in a human donor in good health. Some clones in this sample may be carry-over from other donors' samples. The genes are TRBV20-1 and TRBJ1-2; TCRdb designates TRBD1, a call that cannot be tested without DNA. The sequencing input was naive CXCR3+ CD8+ T cells from blood. Subset given: CD45RO-CCR7+CD27+CD95- naive CD8+ T cells expressing CXCR3 (TNR3+). CDR3 loop: CSARDWQGLLPGYTF.